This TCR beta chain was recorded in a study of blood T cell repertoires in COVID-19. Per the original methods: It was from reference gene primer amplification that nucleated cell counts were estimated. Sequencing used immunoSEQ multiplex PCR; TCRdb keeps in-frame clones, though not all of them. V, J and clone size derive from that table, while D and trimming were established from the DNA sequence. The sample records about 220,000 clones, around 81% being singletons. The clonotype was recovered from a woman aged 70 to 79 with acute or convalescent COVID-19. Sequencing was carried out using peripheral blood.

As DNA, the CDR3 is TGTGCCAGCAGCCAAGATCTCCAGTCACCCCTCCACTTT. Amino acids: CASSQDLQSPLHF. The J gene is TRBJ1-6, the V gene TRBV14; D is unclear. The CDR3 spans 13 residues. Germline CDR1 and CDR2: SGHDN and FVKESK. Trimming took 0 bases from V and 10 from J, leaving 7 bases between them.